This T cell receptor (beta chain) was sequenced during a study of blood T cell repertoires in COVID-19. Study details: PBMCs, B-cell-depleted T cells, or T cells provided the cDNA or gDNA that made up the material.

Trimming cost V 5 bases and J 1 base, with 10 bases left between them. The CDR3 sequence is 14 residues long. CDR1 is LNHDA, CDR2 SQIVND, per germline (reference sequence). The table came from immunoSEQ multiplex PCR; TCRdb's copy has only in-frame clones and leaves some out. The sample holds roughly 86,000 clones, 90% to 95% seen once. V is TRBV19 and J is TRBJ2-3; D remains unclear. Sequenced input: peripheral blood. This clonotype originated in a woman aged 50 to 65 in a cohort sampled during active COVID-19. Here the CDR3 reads CASSPRWGTDTQYF. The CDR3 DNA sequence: TGTGCCAGTAGTCCGCGGTGGGGCACAGATACGCAGTATTTT.